Each of the 11 T cell receptor beta chains below was sequenced from the same sample in a study of blood T cell repertoires in COVID-19. Using immunoSEQ multiplex PCR, the repertoire was profiled, and TCRdb retains in-frame clones only, with some absent. The sample lists some 93,000 clones, 65% to 90% occurring once. The sample comprised peripheral blood. These receptors were obtained from a man in his 60s with acute or convalescent COVID-19.

The chain joins TRBV4-1 to TRBJ2-7, with a weak D call TRBD2 (6 bases). V lost 3 bases and J lost 4, with 19 bases in between. This CDR3 region has 16 residues. CDR1 and CDR2 from the germline V gene are MGHRA and YSYEKL. The CDR3 DNA reads as TGCGCCAGCAGCCAGAACCTAGGGACTTCCCTTTACGAGCAGTACTTC. It encodes CASSQNLGTSLYEQYF.

The rearrangement uses TRBV4-1 and TRBJ1-6; 10 nucleotides align to TRBD1. There are 14 residues in the CDR3. Germline V gives CDR1 MGHRA, CDR2 YSYEKL. Trimming at V came to 3 bases and at J to 14 bases, leaving 7 bases not matched to a gene. The CDR3 is CASSHGQGEFSLHF. The CDR3 nucleotides read TGCGCCAGCAGCCACGGACAGGGGGAATTCTCCCTCCACTTT.

This chain joins TRBV19 and TRBJ1-3; D not resolved. Germline CDR1 reads LNHDA; CDR2 reads SQIVND (reference sequence). The CDR3 totals 15 residues. V lost 7 bases to trimming and J lost 6 bases, with 19 bases between them. The CDR3 bases are TGTGCCAGTACCCCGGCGGTGGCAGTTCAAAACACCATATATTTT. Encoded protein: CASTPAVAVQNTIYF.

The rearrangement links TRBV6-5 to TRBJ2-3; D might be TRBD2 (5 bases). This CDR3 spans 11 amino acids. CDR1 is MNHEY, CDR2 SVGAGI, per germline. V lost 5 bases, J lost 6 bases, and 6 bases lay in between. The CDR3, as DNA: TGTGCCAGCAGTCCGGGGGATACGCAGTATTTT. Translating gives CASSPGDTQYF.

V and J are TRBV27 and TRBJ2-3, with TRBD2 as a possible D gene (6 bases). V was trimmed by 3 bases and J by 3 bases, leaving 10 bases between them. The CDR3 covers 14 residues. CDR1 and CDR2 from the germline V gene are MNHEY and SMNVEV (reference sequence). The chain's CDR3 is CASSLGTGTDTQYF. For the CDR3, the DNA is TGTGCCAGCAGTTTGGGGACTGGGACAGATACGCAGTATTTT.

V usage is TRBV27 and J usage is TRBJ2-6; tentative D call: TRBD1 (6 bases). V was clipped by 9 bases and J by 1 base, with 13 bases between them. The CDR3 is 15 amino acids. CDR1 is MNHEY and CDR2 is SMNVEV in the germline V gene (reference sequence). The CDR3 spells CASHDGTSGANVLTF. The CDR3 DNA reads TGTGCCAGTCACGACGGGACATCTGGGGCCAACGTCCTGACTTTC.

The chain employs TRBV4-1 and TRBJ1-4; 7 bases are shared with TRBD1. CDR1 is MGHRA and CDR2 is YSYEKL in the germline V gene. The CDR3 extends over 21 amino acids. V lost 4 bases and J lost 0; bases outside the gene matches: 20. The CDR3 sequence is CASSPPARIPGQPATNEKLFF. For the CDR3, the DNA is TGCGCCAGCAGCCCGCCGGCTCGAATACCGGGACAGCCCGCAACTAATGAAAAACTGTTTTTT.

The V call is TRBV7-9, the J call TRBJ1-2, with no clear D. CDR3 length: 13 amino acids. V shed 4 bases and J shed 0 bases, with 6 bases lying between them. Germline-derived CDR1 and CDR2 are SEHNR and FQNEAQ (reference sequence). The CDR3 region is CASSSSANYGYTF. Written as DNA, the CDR3 is TGTGCCAGCAGCTCCAGTGCTAACTATGGCTACACCTTC.

The chain recombines TRBV5-5 with TRBJ2-1; D not resolved. Germline V gene sequence: CDR1 SGHKS, CDR2 YYEKEE (reference sequence). V lost 4 bases to trimming and J lost 0 bases, with 11 bases between them. CDR3 size: 15 residues. CDR3 nucleotide sequence: TGTGCCAGCAGCACAGACCCGAGCTCCTACAATGAGCAGTTCTTC. It codes for CASSTDPSSYNEQFF.

The J gene is TRBJ1-3, the V gene TRBV9; D uncertain. V lost 0 bases, J lost 1 base, and 11 bases lay in between. The CDR3 runs to 16 residues. Germline V gives CDR1 SGDLS, CDR2 YYNGEE. The CDR3 sequence: CASSVAGSRSGNTIYF. CDR3 sequence (DNA): TGTGCCAGCAGCGTAGCAGGCAGTAGGTCTGGAAACACCATATATTTT.

The V call is TRBV4-2, the J call TRBJ2-3; 11 bases map to TRBD2. Germline V gene data show CDR1 as LGHNA and CDR2 as YNFKEQ. CDR3 length: 17 amino acids. Trimming removed 3 bases from V and 2 bases from J; junction bases left unmatched: 7. In DNA form, the CDR3 reads TGTGCCAGCAGCCAGTTCCCGGGACTAGCGGCCACAGATACGCAGTATTTT. Translated: CASSQFPGLAATDTQYF.